The 3 T cell receptor beta chains given below trace back to one sample, sequenced in a study of T cell responses to AZD1222 COVID-19 vaccine. Only in-frame clones appear in the TCRdb table, and some are missing; sequencing was by immunoSEQ multiplex PCR. The data show fewer than 110,000 clones, 90% seen once. The sequences come from peripheral blood, collected on day 0 of AZD1222 vaccination. The receptors were gathered from an adult in good health.

The CDR3 bases are TGTGCCAGCAGTGACGAGAGCAACACTGAAGCTTTCTTT. It yields the protein CASSDESNTEAFF. The J gene is TRBJ1-1, the V gene TRBV6-4, with D unresolved. The V gene lost 2 bases and the J gene lost 2 bases, with 6 bases spanning the gap. The CDR3 is 13 residues long. The germline V gene encodes CDR1 MRHNA and CDR2 SNTAGT.

A single count supports this clone. The chain uses TRBV5-5 and TRBJ1-3, with a weak D call TRBD1 (6 bases). V was clipped by 0 bases and J by 10 bases, with 11 bases between them. CDR3 length equals 13 residues. CDR1 and CDR2 (germline): SGHKS, YYEKEE (reference sequence). The CDR3 here is CASSLAGAGTIYF. The DNA of the CDR3 is TGTGCCAGCAGCTTGGCAGGGGCCGGAACCATATATTTT.

The chain recombines TRBV7-9 with TRBJ2-2; D is undetermined. V lost 3 bases, J lost 6 bases, and 5 bases lay in between. The CDR3 totals 12 residues. Germline loops: CDR1 SEHNR, CDR2 FQNEAQ (reference sequence). The CDR3 region is CASSFFPGELFF. CDR3 sequence (DNA): TGTGCCAGCAGCTTTTTTCCCGGGGAGCTGTTTTTT.